This T cell receptor (beta chain) is drawn from a study of cytomegalovirus exposure and HLA in healthy donors. Donors consisted of healthy bone marrow donors. The CDR3 is made up of 15 amino acids. V dropped 4 bases and J dropped 7; count of bases not matched to a gene: 5. The germline gives CDR1 LNHDA, CDR2 SQIVND (reference sequence). PCR amplification relied on 60 Vbeta primers (plus 13 Jbeta primers). Data came from immunoSEQ multiplex PCR; TCRdb stores just in-frame clones and leaves some out. Of 65,000 to 85,000 clones listed, around 76% were seen once; the top ten hold around 10%. In regard to this clone: As yet, its antigen is unknown.

Broader study findings: The productive fraction for most TCR beta V segments was about 87% or about 30% in an earlier analysis.

The receptor comes from a male donor in good health and CMV-seropositive. This chain uses TRBV19 with TRBJ1-4, with 11 positions matching TRBD1. Sequencing was done on a sample of PBMCs. CDR3 sequence reads: CASSTPGQGGEKLFF. Here the CDR3 DNA reads TGTGCCAGTAGTACCCCGGGACAGGGGGGTGAAAAACTGTTTTTT.